This T cell receptor (beta chain) emerged from a study of blood T cells in healthy people across ages (dated by TCRdb to the mid-2010s). About the study as a whole: In model experiments, roughly one uniquely barcoded TCR beta cDNA molecule per two T cells was captured by template switching. Using deep sequencing normalized with unique cDNA molecular identifiers, the study measured how TCR beta repertoire diversity changes with age. Four age groups were formed from the donors: young (average approximately 15 years), middle-aged (approximately 42), aged (roughly 58) and long-lived (about 80). To avoid experimental bias, donors of different ages were spread randomly across the sequencing lanes. The study analyzed two additional independent replicas of 1 million unique cDNA reads from the same blood draw for two donors, one aged 18 to 30 and one aged 80 or older.

Systemically healthy Caucasian individuals from Russia, around 38 in total and aged roughly 6 to 90 years, were included as donors. Each donor gave roughly 9 milliliters of peripheral blood, drawn into EDTA-treated Vacutainer tubes. Ficoll-Paque density-gradient centrifugation was used to isolate PBMCs, with at least 6.5 million per sample. Trizol reagent was used to extract total RNA from the PBMCs, yielding at least 5.5 micrograms per sample. For every donor, an aliquot of PBMCs went through flow cytometry to measure the percentages of naive CD45RAhigh/CD27high T cells. The library was built by means of 5' RACE. Reads for this sample came from an Illumina HiSeq 2500. A second PCR of roughly 6 to 12 cycles was performed with a sample-barcoded 5' primer and a J-beta primer mix. A unique molecular identifier was introduced onto each TCR beta cDNA molecule by a template-switch 5' adaptor carrying 12 random nucleotides. Each sample yielded at least 2.5 million CDR3-containing paired-end reads. All of the RNA was converted into first-strand cDNA using the Mint cDNA synthesis kit, with a TRBC-specific oligonucleotide serving as the primer. After uracil-DNA glycosylase treatment, a first 18-cycle PCR used universal primers M1SS and BC2_uni_R on all cDNA. The original methods were these. Normalization of each sample was performed by random selection of 1 million high-quality reads, each carrying a distinct molecular identifier. Instead of being binned into consensus sequences, reads that shared molecular identifiers were thrown out. MiTCR, run with a Q25 quality threshold and the strictest error-elimination algorithm, handled CDR3 identification, clonotype clustering and error correction. A nonparametric unseen species model with Euler transformation was used to estimate a lower bound on total TCR beta diversity. The public sequencing data were trimmed at Q25 with fastp and processed into clonotypes with MiXCR by TCRdb, which kept only in-frame beta chains. Rows merge per CDR3 protein into single entries with the most common DNA and genes. The V and J calls and clone size come from TCRdb's table, not from the authors' own analysis. A total of about 900,000 distinct CDR3 sequences appear in this sample, around 48% of them only once. Together, the top ten hold 13% of the sample.

The study at large found these results: As age increased, observed TCR beta diversity per million T cells dropped in a roughly linear way, and a significant reduction was already evident by age about 36. Total diversity estimates from one million sequenced T cells were considered lower bounds and underestimates. The CMV infection status of donors was not known, potentially confounding age-related changes in expanded clonotypes. Compared with the aged group, the long-lived group had more naive CD4+ T cells, fewer expanded clones and increased TCR diversity, suggesting age selection. Because profiling used bulk unsorted PBMCs, naive and antigen-experienced compartments could not be compared conclusively. The percentage of naive T cells measured by flow cytometry correlated strongly with observed TCR beta diversity.

As to this clonotype: This receptor's antigen is unknown. No clone much larger than this one lies a single base away; base qualities are absent.

The specimen sequenced was blood. The TCR originated in a man aged 30 to 39 in good health.

The DNA sequence is given as TGTGCCAGCAGCCGCGCGGGACTGATCAATGAGCAGTTCTTC. Its protein reads: CASSRAGLINEQFF. The rearrangement joined TRBV7-9 to TRBJ2-1; TRBD2 is a possible D gene, resting on 6 matching bases. CDR1 SEHNR and CDR2 FQNEAQ are derived from the germline V gene (reference sequence). The trim is 5 bases for V and 6 bases for J, with a gap of 14 bases between the germline ends. From cysteine to phenylalanine, the CDR3 is 14 amino acids long. The sequence is cut down to CDR3 DNA, 42 bases in frame from base 1.